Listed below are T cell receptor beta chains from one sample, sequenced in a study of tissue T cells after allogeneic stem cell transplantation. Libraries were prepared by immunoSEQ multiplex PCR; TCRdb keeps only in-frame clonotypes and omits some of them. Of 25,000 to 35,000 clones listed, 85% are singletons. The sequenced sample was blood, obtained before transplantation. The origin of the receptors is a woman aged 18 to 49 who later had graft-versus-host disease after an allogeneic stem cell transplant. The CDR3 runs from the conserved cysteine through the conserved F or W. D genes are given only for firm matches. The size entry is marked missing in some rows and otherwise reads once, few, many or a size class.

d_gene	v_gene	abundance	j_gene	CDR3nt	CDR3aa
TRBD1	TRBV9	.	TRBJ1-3	TGTGCCAGCAGCCCGACAGGGAACTCTGGAAACACCATATATTTT	CASSPTGNSGNTIYF
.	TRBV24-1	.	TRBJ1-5	TGTGCCACCAGTGATTTGACAACCCTGAGAAGCAATCAGCCCCAGCATTTT	CATSDLTTLRSNQPQHF
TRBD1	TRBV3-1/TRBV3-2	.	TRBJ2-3	TGTGCCAGCAGCCAATACTACAGGGGCGGCACAGATACGCAGTATTTT	CASSQYYRGGTDTQYF
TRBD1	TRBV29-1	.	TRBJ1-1	TGCAGCGCTGTTCCGGTTTCACAGGGGTTTGAAGCTTTCTTT	CSAVPVSQGFEAFF
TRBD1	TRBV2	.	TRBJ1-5	TGTGCCAGCGAGCCGGGACAGGGGACTCAGCCCCAGCATTTT	CASEPGQGTQPQHF
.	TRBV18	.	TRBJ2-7	TGTGCCAGCTCACCACCGGCCGGAGGGCCTGGGGGCGAGCAGTACTTC	CASSPPAGGPGGEQYF
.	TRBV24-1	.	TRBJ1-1	TGTGCCACCAGTGAGGTTAAGGGGGGTGTCACTGAAGCTTTCTTT	CATSEVKGGVTEAFF
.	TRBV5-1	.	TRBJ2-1	TGCGCCAGCAGCTGGGTGGGAGGATCCTACAATGAGCAGTTCTTC	CASSWVGGSYNEQFF
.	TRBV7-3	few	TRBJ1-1	TGTGCCAGCAGCTTAAGGGGGGACACTGAAGCTTTCTTT	CASSLRGDTEAFF
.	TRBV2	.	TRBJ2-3	TGTGCCAGCAGCCGGGACACCACAGATACGCAGTATTTT	CASSRDTTDTQYF
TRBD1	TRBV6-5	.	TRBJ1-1	TGTGCCAGCAGTTGGACAGGGGGCGGGAACACTGAAGCTTTCTTT	CASSWTGGGNTEAFF
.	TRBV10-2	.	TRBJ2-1	TGCGCCAGTCTGGGGGTGGCGTCCAATGAGCAGTTCTTC	CASLGVASNEQFF
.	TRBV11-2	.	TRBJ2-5	TGTGCCAGCAGCTTAGCGGAGACCCAGTACTTC	CASSLAETQYF
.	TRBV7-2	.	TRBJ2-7	TGTGCCAGCAGCTTAGCTGGAAGGGGGTTCTACGAGCAGTACTTC	CASSLAGRGFYEQYF
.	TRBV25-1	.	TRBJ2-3	TGTGCCAGCAGTAATCGAGGACCCTCGCGATTAGATACGCAGTATTTT	CASSNRGPSRLDTQYF
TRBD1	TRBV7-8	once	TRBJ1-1	TGTGCCAGCAGCTTCGGACAGGAATGGTACACTGAAGCTTTCTTT	CASSFGQEWYTEAFF
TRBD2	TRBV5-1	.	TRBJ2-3	TGCGCCAGCAGCTTGGGTACTAGCGGGACCACAGATACGCAGTATTTT	CASSLGTSGTTDTQYF
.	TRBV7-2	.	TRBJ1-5	TGTGCCAGCAGCTTCTCGAGGGCGATCAATCAGCCCCAGCATTTT	CASSFSRAINQPQHF
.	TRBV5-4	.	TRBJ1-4	TGTGCCAGCAGCTCACAGGGTGCAACTAATGAAAAACTGTTTTTT	CASSSQGATNEKLFF
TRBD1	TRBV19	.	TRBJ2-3	TGTGCCAGTAGTACCCGGGACAGGGGAGCAGATACGCAGTATTTT	CASSTRDRGADTQYF
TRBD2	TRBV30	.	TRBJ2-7	TGTGCCTGGAGCGCCACCCGGACTAGCGGGGGGAAGGATTTGAACGAGCAGTACTTC	CAWSATRTSGGKDLNEQYF
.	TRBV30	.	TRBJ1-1	TGTGCCTGGAGTGTATGGCAGGGCCCTAGGGTGAACACTGAAGCTTTCTTT	CAWSVWQGPRVNTEAFF
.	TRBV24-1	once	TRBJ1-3	TGTGCCACCGGTTACGGGGACACCATATATTTT	CATGYGDTIYF
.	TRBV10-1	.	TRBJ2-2	TGCGCCAGCGGTTCAGGCCAGAACACCGGGGAGCTGTTTTTT	CASGSGQNTGELFF
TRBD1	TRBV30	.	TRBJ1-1	TGTGCCTGGACCCGTCAGGGGGCGGGCACTGAAGCTTTCTTT	CAWTRQGAGTEAFF
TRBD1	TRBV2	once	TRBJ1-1	TGTGCCAGCAGCGCAAGGAGAGGGACAGGGGGGATTTTTACTGAAGCTTTCTTT	CASSARRGTGGIFTEAFF
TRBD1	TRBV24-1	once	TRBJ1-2	TGTGCCACCAGCTCGACAGGGTTAAGTTATGGCTACACCTTC	CATSSTGLSYGYTF
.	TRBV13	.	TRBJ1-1	TGTGCCAGCAGCCCCCCCCTGAACACTGAAGCTTTCTTT	CASSPPLNTEAFF
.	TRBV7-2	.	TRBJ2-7	TGTGCCAGCAGCTCGAACAGGGGAGGGCACGAGCAGTACTTC	CASSSNRGGHEQYF
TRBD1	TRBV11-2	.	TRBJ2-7	TGTGCCAGCAGCTTATATTGGGACAGCTCCTACGAGCAGTACTTC	CASSLYWDSSYEQYF
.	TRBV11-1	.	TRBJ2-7	TGTGCCAGCAGCTTAGACCCCTTAGGGGAGCAGTACTTC	CASSLDPLGEQYF
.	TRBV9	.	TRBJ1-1	TGTGCCAGCAGCGTAGTGGGGTACCTTAACACTGAAGCTTTCTTT	CASSVVGYLNTEAFF
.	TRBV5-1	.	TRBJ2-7	TGCGCCAGCAGCTTGCCTCTGGGATCCTACGAGCAGTACTTC	CASSLPLGSYEQYF
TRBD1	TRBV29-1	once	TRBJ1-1	TGCAGCGTTGAAGGGGGACAGGGGGCTACTGAAGCTTTCTTT	CSVEGGQGATEAFF
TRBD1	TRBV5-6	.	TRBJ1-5	TGTGCCAGCAGCTACTCAGGGGGCGCGATCCGGCAGCCCCAGCATTTT	CASSYSGGAIRQPQHF
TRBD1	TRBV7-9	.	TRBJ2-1	TGTGCCAGCAGAGAATCCGGACAGGTCCCCTACAATGAGCAGTTCTTC	CASRESGQVPYNEQFF
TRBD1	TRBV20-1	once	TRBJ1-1	TGCAGTGCTAGTACGGGACAGAAGATGAACACTGAAGCTTTCTTT	CSASTGQKMNTEAFF
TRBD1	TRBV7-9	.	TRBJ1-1	TGTGCCAGCAGCTTAGCGCCAGGGGGCGCGATGAACACTGAAGCTTTCTTT	CASSLAPGGAMNTEAFF
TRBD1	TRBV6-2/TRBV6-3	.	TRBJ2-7	TGTGCCAGCAGCTTCGACAGGGCCGAGCAGTACTTC	CASSFDRAEQYF
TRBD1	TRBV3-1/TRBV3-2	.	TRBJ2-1	TGTGCCAGCAGCCAGGGGGACAGCTCCTACAATGAGCAGTTCTTC	CASSQGDSSYNEQFF
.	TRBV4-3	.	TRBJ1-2	TGCGCCAGCAGCCGAGCGTACCGGGACGACTATGGCTACACCTTC	CASSRAYRDDYGYTF
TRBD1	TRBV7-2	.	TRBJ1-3	TGTGCCAGCAGCTCAGGGGGGAACACCATATATTTT	CASSSGGNTIYF
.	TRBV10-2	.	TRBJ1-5	TGCGCCAGCAAGCCTAGCGGACAAGATACGCAGCATTTT	CASKPSGQDTQHF
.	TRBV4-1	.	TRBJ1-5	TGCGCCAGCAGCCAAGATTCAACGAGCAATCAGCCCCAGCATTTT	CASSQDSTSNQPQHF
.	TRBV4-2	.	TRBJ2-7	TGTGCCAGCAGCCAAAGACTAGGCCCCTACGAGCAGTACTTC	CASSQRLGPYEQYF
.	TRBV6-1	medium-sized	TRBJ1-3	TGTGCCAGCAGTGAAGCAGGGGGCTCTGGAAACACCATATATTTT	CASSEAGGSGNTIYF